One and the same sample provided the 32 T cell receptor beta chains below, sequenced in a study of blood T cell repertoires in COVID-19. Some clones are missing from TCRdb's copy, which holds only in-frame ones; the method was immunoSEQ multiplex PCR. Here the sample spans about 180,000 clones, roughly 85% being singletons. The material sequenced was peripheral blood. All receptors come from a man aged 55 to 70 with acute or convalescent COVID-19.

The V gene is TRBV12-3 or TRBV12-4, the J gene TRBJ1-2; D is ambiguous. The CDR3 extends over 13 amino acids. V gave up 5 bases and J gave up 3 bases, with 10 bases separating them. The CDR3 nucleotides are TGTGCCAGCAGTGGAGTTACATACTATGGCTACACCTTC. It yields the protein CASSGVTYYGYTF.

The V call is TRBV19, the J call TRBJ2-7, with TRBD2 matching over 7 bases. The germline gives CDR1 LNHDA, CDR2 SQIVND (reference sequence). There are 15 residues in the CDR3. After removal of 3 bases from V and 1 base from J, the junction contained 6 bases not matched to a gene. CDR3 loop: CASSMGPSGSYEQYF. The CDR3 DNA sequence: TGTGCCAGTAGTATGGGGCCTAGCGGATCCTACGAGCAGTACTTC. The entire variable domain, with the rest obtained from reference TRBV19 and TRBJ2-7, is as follows: DGGITQSPKYLFRKEGQNVTLSCEQNLNHDAMYWYRQDPGQGLRLIYYSQIVNDFQKGDIAEGYSVSREKKESFPLTVTSAQKNPTAFYLCASSMGPSGSYEQYFGPGTRLTVT.

The V gene is TRBV6-5, the J gene TRBJ2-2, with TRBD1 as a possible D gene (5 bases). The CDR3 is 12 amino acids. V lost 6 bases and J 8 bases, leaving 10 bases between the germline ends. Germline V gene data show CDR1 as MNHEY and CDR2 as SVGAGI. CDR3 sequence: CASRPGWGELFF. The CDR3 DNA reads as TGTGCCAGCAGACCAGGGTGGGGGGAGCTGTTTTTT.

The rearrangement uses TRBV28 and TRBJ1-4, with D unresolved. Trimming removed 5 bases from V and 2 bases from J, with 9 bases in between. The CDR3 has 14 residues. CDR1 and CDR2 (germline): MDHEN, SYDVKM. The CDR3, as DNA: TGTGCCAGCAGTCATCCGAGGACTAATGAAAAACTGTTTTTT. Residues: CASSHPRTNEKLFF.

The chain joins TRBV7-6 to TRBJ2-7; 11 bases are shared with TRBD2. V was clipped by 5 bases and J by 3 bases; unmatched bases: 6. The CDR3 has 15 amino acids. Germline V gene data show CDR1 as SGHVS and CDR2 as FNYEAQ. The CDR3 region has the DNA TGTGCCAGCAGCCTCCTAGCGGGAGGTAACTACGAGCAGTACTTC. This translates into CASSLLAGGNYEQYF.

The rearrangement links TRBV7-8 to TRBJ2-1; possibly TRBD2 for D (6 bases). Trimming removed 2 bases at V and 7 bases at J, with 15 bases between. The germline gives CDR1 SGHVS, CDR2 FQNEAQ. CDR3 length: 15 residues. The CDR3 protein is CASSLRGLEGNEQFF. CDR3 coding DNA: TGTGCCAGCAGCTTAAGGGGATTGGAGGGTAATGAGCAGTTCTTC.

The chain couples TRBV4-1 to TRBJ2-7, with 10 bases matching TRBD2. There are 17 residues in the CDR3. With V trimmed by 1 base and J by 4 bases, 10 bases remained unmatched. CDR1 and CDR2 from the germline V gene are MGHRA and YSYEKL. The CDR3 spells CASSQVVSGRAPYEQYF. CDR3 in DNA: TGCGCCAGCAGCCAAGTGGTAAGCGGGAGGGCCCCTTACGAGCAGTACTTC.

The chain is built from TRBV7-9 and TRBJ2-1, with a weak D call TRBD2 (6 bases). CDR1 SEHNR and CDR2 FQNEAQ come from the germline V gene (reference sequence). The CDR3 runs to 15 residues. The V end lost 5 bases, the J end lost 7 bases, and 18 bases lay between the germline ends. CDR3 loop: CASSPLGTPSNEQFF. CDR3 bases: TGTGCCAGCAGCCCACTCGGGACTCCCTCGAATGAGCAGTTCTTC.

The genes are TRBV29-1 and TRBJ1-2; 8 bases are a match to TRBD1. In germline, CDR1 is SQVTM, CDR2 ANQGSEA. The CDR3 is made up of 15 amino acids. Trimming at V came to 0 bases and at J to 8 bases, leaving 11 bases not matched to a gene. The CDR3 DNA sequence: TGCAGCGTTGAAGATCGGACAGGGAGGGGTCGCGGCTACACCTTC. Amino acid sequence: CSVEDRTGRGRGYTF. Full variable domain (outside the CDR3, taken from reference TRBV29-1 and TRBJ1-2): SAVISQKPSRDICQRGTSLTIQCQVDSQVTMMFWYRQQPGQSLTLIATANQGSEATYESGFVIDKFPISRPNLTFSTLTVSNMSPEDSSIYLCSVEDRTGRGRGYTFGSGTRLTVV.

The chain uses TRBV7-9 and TRBJ2-7, with TRBD2 matching 14 bases. The V gene's germline CDR1 is SEHNR and CDR2 FQNEAQ (reference sequence). The V gene end was trimmed by 4 bases and the J gene end by 7 bases; junction bases not matched to a gene: 3. The CDR3 is made up of 14 amino acids. CDR3 in DNA: TGTGCCAGCAGCTCGGGACTAGCGGGAGCAGAGCAGTACTTC. It translates to CASSSGLAGAEQYF. The whole variable domain, remainder taken from reference TRBV7-9 and TRBJ2-7, is DTGVSQNPRHKITKRGQNVTFRCDPISEHNRLYWYRQTLGQGPEFLTYFQNEAQLEKSRLLSDRFSAERPKGSFSTLEIQRTEQGDSAMYLCASSSGLAGAEQYFGPGTRLTVT.

V is TRBV24-1 and J is TRBJ1-1; D is undetermined. The germline V and J ends were trimmed by 5 bases and 3 bases, with 9 bases remaining between them. This CDR3 is built from 13 residues. Per the germline V gene, CDR1 is KGHDR and CDR2 is SFDVKD. The DNA of the CDR3 is TGTGCCACCAGTGCTGCGGGCGACACTGAAGCTTTCTTT. Amino acid sequence: CATSAAGDTEAFF.

The genes are TRBV30 and TRBJ1-6; 8 nucleotides agree with TRBD1. Germline V gene lookup returns CDR1 GTSNPN and CDR2 SVGIG (reference sequence). Trimming at V came to 2 bases and at J to 9 bases, leaving 6 bases not matched to a gene. The CDR3 is made up of 14 amino acids. CDR3 bases: TGTGCCTGGAGTAGGGCAGGGGGCTTTTCACCCCTCCACTTT. Translation gives CAWSRAGGFSPLHF.

In DNA form, the CDR3 reads TGTGCCAGCTCGGTGCAGACAGGGGATAATTCACCCCTCCACTTT. Translated: CASSVQTGDNSPLHF. The chain has TRBV18 and TRBJ1-6; 8 bases map to TRBD1. With 6 bases clipped from V and 5 bases from J, the junction kept 6 bases outside the gene matches. Germline lookup yields CDR1 KGHSH and CDR2 LQKENI. This CDR3 is built from 15 residues.

The rearrangement joins TRBV5-1 to TRBJ2-1; D is undetermined. The germline CDR1 and CDR2 sequences are SGHRS and YFSETQ. The CDR3 consists of 14 residues. V lost 2 bases to trimming and J lost 5 bases, with 11 bases between them. In nucleotides, the CDR3 is TGCGCCAGCAGCTTTGCGAGCAATAACAATGAGCAGTTCTTC. Its translation: CASSFASNNNEQFF.

DNA for the CDR3: TGTGCCAGCAGACCTCGGACAGGGGGAGAGACCCAGTACTTC. It translates to CASRPRTGGETQYF. The chain links TRBV2 to TRBJ2-5; 10 bases map to TRBD1. This CDR3 is built from 14 residues. Germline loops: CDR1 SNHLY, CDR2 FYNNEI. V gave up 6 bases and J gave up 4 bases; unmatched junction bases: 5.

The chain links TRBV19 to TRBJ2-3; unclear D gene. Germline values: CDR1 LNHDA, CDR2 SQIVND (reference sequence). The V end lost 4 bases, the J end lost 2 bases, and 22 bases lay between the germline ends. CDR3 length: 18 residues. CDR3 DNA: TGTGCCAGTAGTACCACGACTGACTCGCTCCTCGTCACAGATACGCAGTATTTT. The encoded protein is CASSTTTDSLLVTDTQYF.

The chain recombines TRBV5-1 with TRBJ2-7; 12 nucleotides line up with TRBD2. The junction had 3 bases not matched to a gene; V was cut back by 0 bases and J by 2 bases. Germline CDR1 reads SGHRS; CDR2 reads YFSETQ. The CDR3 is 16 amino acids. The CDR3 coding sequence is TGCGCCAGCAGCTTGGGGCTAGCGGGAGGGCCCTACGAGCAGTACTTC. The encoded protein is CASSLGLAGGPYEQYF. Looking up the rest from reference TRBV5-1 and TRBJ2-7 gives the full variable domain: KAGVTQTPRYLIKTRGQQVTLSCSPISGHRSVSWYQQTPGQGLQFLFEYFSETQRNKGNFPGRFSGRQFSNSRSEMNVSTLELGDSALYLCASSLGLAGGPYEQYFGPGTRLTVT.

The chain carries TRBV2 and TRBJ1-2; 7 bases fit TRBD1. The CDR3 is made up of 13 amino acids. V was clipped by 1 base and J by 4 bases; unmatched bases: 0. Per the germline V gene, CDR1 is SNHLY and CDR2 is FYNNEI. CDR3: CASSEDRGYGYTF. As DNA, the CDR3 is TGTGCCAGCAGTGAAGACAGGGGCTATGGCTACACCTTC.

The rearrangement joins TRBV4-1 to TRBJ1-2, with D unclear. V was trimmed by 1 base and J by 4 bases, leaving 7 bases between them. Germline assignment: CDR1 MGHRA and CDR2 YSYEKL. The CDR3 length is 13 residues. The CDR3 here is CASSQAFGYGYTF. The CDR3 region has the DNA TGCGCCAGCAGCCAAGCGTTCGGCTATGGCTACACCTTC.

This chain connects TRBV15 to TRBJ2-7; 13 nucleotides match TRBD2. V lost 1 base, J lost 3 bases, and 3 bases stayed unmatched. Germline V gene data show CDR1 as LNHNV and CDR2 as YYDKDF (reference sequence). This CDR3 spans 16 amino acids. Written as DNA, the CDR3 is TGTGCCACCAGCAGAGGAGGGACTAGCGGGAACTACGAGCAGTACTTC. It translates to CATSRGGTSGNYEQYF.

The J gene is TRBJ1-2, the V gene TRBV30; no reliable D call. The CDR3 contains 13 residues. With 5 bases removed from V and 0 bases from J, the gap between germline ends came to 10 bases. Germline V lookup: CDR1 GTSNPN, CDR2 SVGIG (reference sequence). The CDR3 nucleotides read TGTGCCTGGGGCGTTGGGCCTAACTATGGCTACACCTTC. It translates to CAWGVGPNYGYTF.

The chain has TRBV28 and TRBJ1-2; the D is unclear. Trimming left V 4 bases short and J 5 bases short, with 8 bases between. The CDR3 covers 12 residues. Germline V gene data show CDR1 as MDHEN and CDR2 as SYDVKM. CDR3 protein: CASSSAGYGYTF. The CDR3, as DNA: TGTGCCAGCAGTTCCGCGGGGTATGGCTACACCTTC.

This chain joins TRBV28 and TRBJ1-1; D gene uncertain. Germline V CDR1 and CDR2: MDHEN, SYDVKM. With 3 bases removed from V and 11 bases from J, the gap between germline ends came to 13 bases. The CDR3 runs 12 residues. This CDR3 is CASSLWPDPAFF. The CDR3 DNA reads TGTGCCAGCAGTTTGTGGCCCGATCCGGCTTTCTTT.

This sequence joins TRBV28 and TRBJ2-7; 7 nucleotides align to TRBD1. The V segment lost 4 bases and the J segment 6 bases; nucleotides outside the gene matches: 9. Germline V lookup: CDR1 MDHEN, CDR2 SYDVKM. The CDR3 runs 14 residues. Here the CDR3 DNA reads TGTGCCAGCAGTTCCACCCCGAGGGGGCCCGAGCAGTACTTC. Protein: CASSSTPRGPEQYF.

The V gene is TRBV18, the J gene TRBJ1-2, with D possibly matching TRBD1 (5 bases). There are 13 residues in the CDR3. The ends were cut back, 3 bases at V and 3 bases at J, with 8 bases in the middle. The germline V gene encodes CDR1 KGHSH and CDR2 LQKENI. This chain's CDR3 is CASSPEQDYGYTF. DNA of the CDR3: TGTGCCAGCTCACCCGAACAGGACTATGGCTACACCTTC.

V usage is TRBV2 and J usage is TRBJ2-1; perhaps TRBD1 as D (6 bases). This CDR3 is built from 14 residues. Deletions cut 5 bases from V and 10 bases from J, with 18 bases between. Germline CDR1 is SNHLY and CDR2 is FYNNEI. The DNA of the CDR3 is TGTGCCAGCAGTTCCGGGACGGCTAGGGGGGAGCAGTTCTTC. The encoded protein is CASSSGTARGEQFF.

The chain is built from TRBV6-5 and TRBJ2-4, with 7 bases fitting TRBD2. Trimming removed 2 bases from V and 0 bases from J; junction bases left unmatched: 4. CDR3 size: 16 residues. In germline, CDR1 is MNHEY, CDR2 SVGAGI. Here the CDR3 reads CASSYDSGGAKNIQYF. The CDR3 nucleotides read TGTGCCAGCAGTTACGACTCGGGGGGAGCCAAAAACATTCAGTACTTC.

Here the CDR3 reads CASSLGKGGPLYNEQFF. The CDR3, as DNA: TGTGCCAGCAGCTTAGGGAAAGGGGGTCCTCTCTACAATGAGCAGTTCTTC. The chain links TRBV7-9 to TRBJ2-1; D is possibly TRBD1 (6 bases). The ends were cut back, 1 base at V and 3 bases at J, with 16 bases in the middle. CDR3 length equals 17 residues. Germline CDR1 SEHNR, CDR2 FQNEAQ (reference sequence).

The chain is built from TRBV4-1 and TRBJ2-7, with 9 bases that match TRBD1. The CDR3 is 14 residues long. V lost 3 bases, J lost 3 bases, and 3 bases stayed unmatched. Germline values: CDR1 MGHRA, CDR2 YSYEKL. This CDR3 reads CASSHRDRDYEQYF. DNA for the CDR3: TGCGCCAGCAGCCACCGGGACAGGGACTACGAGCAGTACTTC.

CDR3 nucleotide sequence: TGCGCAGCTATAACGGGGGTCGGAGAAGATACGCAGTATTTT. Translation gives CAAITGVGEDTQYF. The rearrangement uses TRBV29-1 and TRBJ2-3; tentatively, D is TRBD2 (6 bases). Germline CDR1 SQVTM, CDR2 ANQGSEA. CDR3 length equals 14 residues.

This clone turned up a few times. The CDR3 loop reads CASSPNAAGKYEQYF. For the CDR3, the DNA is TGTGCCAGCTCACCGAATGCGGCAGGGAAGTACGAGCAGTACTTC. The chain couples TRBV18 to TRBJ2-7, with a weak D call TRBD1 (5 bases). Trimming pared 3 bases from V and 4 bases from J, leaving 16 bases between. The germline gives CDR1 KGHSH, CDR2 LQKENI. This CDR3 has 15 residues.

This chain uses TRBV11-2 with TRBJ1-4; D ambiguous. Trimming shortened V by 2 bases and J by 4 bases, and 8 bases separated the two germline ends. In germline, CDR1 is SGHAT, CDR2 FQNNGV. This CDR3 is built from 14 residues. DNA of the CDR3: TGTGCCAGCAGCTTACAGTCAAGTAATGAAAAACTGTTTTTT. Its translation is CASSLQSSNEKLFF.